This T cell receptor beta chain was captured by sequencing in a study of cytomegalovirus exposure and HLA in healthy donors. The wider study: The 120 validation repertoires used the same platform as the roughly 700 first-cohort repertoires (as reported by a later analysis).

Method: immunoSEQ multiplex PCR; TCRdb's copy keeps in-frame clones and lacks some. The sample lists fewer than 90,000 clones, 94% occurring once. Findings of the study overall: The study recorded over 150 TCR beta chains that were cytomegalovirus-associated. In vitro assays verified that a few CMV-associated chains recognized CMV antigens specifically. High specificity and sensitivity for cytomegalovirus status were reported for the classifier.

About this clone: Antigen: not known.

CDR3 length equals 17 residues. Germline assignment: CDR1 SGHTA and CDR2 FQGNSA. The V and J ends lost 5 bases and 4 bases respectively, with 20 bases between them. The chain recombines TRBV7-2 with TRBJ2-2; perhaps TRBD1 as D (5 bases). This receptor was taken from a woman under 30 in good health and CMV-seronegative. The sequenced material came from PBMCs. CDR3: CASSPFGQGLLTGELFF. The CDR3 nucleotides read TGTGCCAGCAGCCCCTTCGGGCAGGGCTTACTCACCGGGGAGCTGTTTTTT.